This T cell receptor beta chain is drawn from a study of cytomegalovirus exposure and HLA in healthy donors. Study-wide findings and caveats: Sequencing had likely introduced a cluster of highly shared sequence variants as an artifact. Reportedly, diagnosis of cytomegalovirus status by the classifier showed high specificity and sensitivity.

PCR was performed using 60 Vbeta and 13 Jbeta primers. Clones were sequenced by immunoSEQ multiplex PCR, and TCRdb holds only the in-frame ones, with some missing. The sample includes around 150,000 clones, about four fifths of them seen just once. This clone occurred once. Its target is unknown. V lost 6 bases and J lost 8, with 16 bases in between. The CDR3 extends over 13 amino acids. From germline, CDR1 is SQVTM and CDR2 ANQGSEA. Sequences were obtained from PBMCs. The chain recombines TRBV29-1 with TRBJ1-4; D is uncertain. This TCR was sampled from a man aged 25-40 years in good health and CMV-seronegative. CDR3 region: CSVTIRAQEKLFF. CDR3 bases: TGCAGCGTCACAATCAGAGCGCAGGAAAAACTGTTTTTT.